Listed below are T cell receptor beta chains from one sample, sequenced in a study of T cell responses to AZD1222 COVID-19 vaccine. Assay: immunoSEQ multiplex PCR; the TCRdb copy retains only in-frame clones and omits some. The sample has around 180,000 clones; 88% are singletons. The starting material was peripheral blood, obtained 28 days after the second AZD1222 dose. The receptors were sampled from an adult who received the AZD1222 COVID-19 vaccine. Each CDR3 is given with its conserved first and last residue. A D gene is named only where the DNA matches it firmly. Clone size appears in some rows only: once, few, many, or a class for an expanded clone.

cdr3_nt	cdr3_aa	j_call	d_call	v_call	clone_size
TGTGCCTGGAGTGGGACAGGGTCGGGCGAGCAGTACTTC	CAWSGTGSGEQYF	TRBJ2-7	TRBD1	TRBV30	.
TGTGCCAGCAGCTCTGCTGGGGTGGGGAACACTGAAGCTTTCTTT	CASSSAGVGNTEAFF	TRBJ1-1	.	TRBV28	.
TGTGCCAGCAGTCGTGAGGTGGTAAACATTCAGTACTTC	CASSREVVNIQYF	TRBJ2-4	.	TRBV28	.
TGTGCCAGCAGTCCTCCCGGGACAGGGTTCAATCAGCCCCAGCATTTT	CASSPPGTGFNQPQHF	TRBJ1-5	TRBD1	TRBV28	.
TGTGCCAGTAGTATACCGGGACTAGTCTACAATGAGCAGTTCTTC	CASSIPGLVYNEQFF	TRBJ2-1	TRBD2	TRBV19	.
TGTGCCAGCAGCGGTACCCGGGGGAACAATCAGCCCCAGCATTTT	CASSGTRGNNQPQHF	TRBJ1-5	.	TRBV3-1/TRBV3-2	.
TGTGCCAGCTCACTTGACCGACCCCCCACAGATACGCAGTATTTT	CASSLDRPPTDTQYF	TRBJ2-3	.	TRBV18	.
TGTGCCAGCAGTGCCCTCTGGGGCAGGGTCCCTTTTTACGAGCAGTACTTC	CASSALWGRVPFYEQYF	TRBJ2-7	.	TRBV28	.
TGTGCCAGCAGTCCGCACTCCGGGACTAGCTACGCAGATACGCAGTATTTT	CASSPHSGTSYADTQYF	TRBJ2-3	TRBD2	TRBV27	.
TGCGCCAGCAGCTTGGAAGTTCTGGCCGCAACTAATGAAAGACTGTTTTTT	CASSLEVLAATNERLFF	TRBJ1-4	.	TRBV5-1	.
TGTGCCAGCAGCTTAACGGACAGGAACACCGGGGAGCTGTTTTTT	CASSLTDRNTGELFF	TRBJ2-2	.	TRBV7-3	.
TGTGCCAGTACCAAGATAGGGTTTCTCGCCGACACTGAAGCTTTCTTT	CASTKIGFLADTEAFF	TRBJ1-1	.	TRBV19	.
TGTGCCAGCAGCCCCGGGGGGGGGCAACAAGAGACCCAGTACTTC	CASSPGGGQQETQYF	TRBJ2-5	TRBD2	TRBV11-3	.
TGTGCCAGCAGTGCGGGAGGATCCTACAATGAGCAGTTCTTC	CASSAGGSYNEQFF	TRBJ2-1	TRBD2	TRBV28	.
TGTGCCAGTAAAACAGGGCTGGCGGCTAATGAAAAACTGTTTTTT	CASKTGLAANEKLFF	TRBJ1-4	.	TRBV19	.
TGCGCCAGCAGCCAAGAAGGACCAAAGAGAGAGACCCAGTACTTC	CASSQEGPKRETQYF	TRBJ2-5	.	TRBV4-3	.
TGTGCCAGCAGCTTGGATCGGGGCAATCAGCCCCAGCATTTT	CASSLDRGNQPQHF	TRBJ1-5	.	TRBV5-4	.
TGCACCAGCAGCCACGGACCCACCGGAGACGACGAGCAGTACTTC	CTSSHGPTGDDEQYF	TRBJ2-7	.	TRBV1	.
TGTGCCAGCAGCTTAGCGGGGCTATACGAGCAGTACTTC	CASSLAGLYEQYF	TRBJ2-7	.	TRBV7-9	.
TGTGCCAGCAGCCCCGGACAGGGGGCTTACGAGCAGTACTTC	CASSPGQGAYEQYF	TRBJ2-7	TRBD1	TRBV6-5	.
TGTGCCTGGAGTCAGAGGGAGAAAGGGACCCAGTACTTC	CAWSQREKGTQYF	TRBJ2-5	.	TRBV30	.
TGCGCCAGCAGCCAAGGGGAGCAGGACACTGAAGCTTTCTTT	CASSQGEQDTEAFF	TRBJ1-1	.	TRBV4-1	.
TGTGCCAGTGGGGACCTCCTCTACAATGAGCAGTTCTTC	CASGDLLYNEQFF	TRBJ2-1	.	TRBV19	few
TGTGCCAGCAGCCCTGGGACTAGCGGGAGTCCGGGTTACAATGAGCAGTTCTTC	CASSPGTSGSPGYNEQFF	TRBJ2-1	TRBD2	TRBV9	.